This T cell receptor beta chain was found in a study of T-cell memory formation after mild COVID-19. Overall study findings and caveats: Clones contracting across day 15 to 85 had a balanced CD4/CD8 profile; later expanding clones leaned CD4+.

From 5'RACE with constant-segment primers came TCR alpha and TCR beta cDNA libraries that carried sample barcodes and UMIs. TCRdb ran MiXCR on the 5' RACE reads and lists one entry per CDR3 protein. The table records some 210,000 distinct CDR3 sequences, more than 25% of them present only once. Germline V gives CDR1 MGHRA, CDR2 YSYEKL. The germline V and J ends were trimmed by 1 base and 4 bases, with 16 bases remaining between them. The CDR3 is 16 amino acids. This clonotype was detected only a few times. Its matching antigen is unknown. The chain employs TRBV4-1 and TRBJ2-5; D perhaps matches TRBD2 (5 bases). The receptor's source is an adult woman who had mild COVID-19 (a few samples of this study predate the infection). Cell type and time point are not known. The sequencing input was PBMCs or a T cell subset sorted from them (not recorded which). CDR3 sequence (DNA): TGCGCCAGCAGCCAAGGTCAGGCGGGTGGTAGAGAGACCCAGTACTTC. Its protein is CASSQGQAGGRETQYF.